This T cell receptor (beta chain) was sequenced in a study of T-cell memory formation after mild COVID-19. Overall study findings and caveats: Day 37-peaking second-wave clones had unconfirmed SARS-CoV-2 specificity.

The CDR3 sequence is 16 residues long. Germline values: CDR1 ENHRY, CDR2 SYGVKD. The V and J ends lost 10 bases and 2 bases, in that order; junction bases with no gene match: 13. This clonotype was seen a handful of times. Its matching antigen is unknown. TCRdb re-derived calls from the 5' RACE reads in MiXCR, one entry per CDR3 protein. The sample holds 400,000 or so distinct CDR3 sequences; approximately 20% are singletons and the top ten take approximately 8.1%. The sample was PBMCs or a T cell subset sorted from them (not recorded which). The V call is TRBV10-3, the J call TRBJ2-3; 9 positions match TRBD2. This TCR was sampled from an adult woman who had mild COVID-19 (a few samples of this study predate the infection). Cell type and time point are not known. CDR3 sequence: CATLLESGGNTDTQYF. In DNA, the CDR3 is TGTGCCACCCTCTTAGAGAGCGGGGGGAACACAGATACGCAGTATTTT.